A single T cell receptor (beta chain) is shown here with its context. V was trimmed by 4 bases and J by 5 bases, leaving 17 bases between them. CDR1 is LGHDT and CDR2 is YNNKEL in the germline V gene (reference sequence). CDR3 length: 15 amino acids. TCRdb recomputed calls from the 5' RACE reads with MiXCR, one row per CDR3 protein. The profile shows 500,000 to 650,000 distinct CDR3 sequences, 20% to 25% of them singletons. This specimen belongs to a study of identical twins. These data are also associated with another study on yellow fever vaccine responses in identical twins.

The rearrangement links TRBV3-1 to TRBJ1-2; weak D call: TRBD1 (5 bases). The sequence derives from a woman under 30 in good health. Sequencing was done on a sample of CD4+ T cells sorted from blood. DNA for the CDR3: TGTGCCAGCAGCCCTTCGCAGGGAATCGGGTATGGCTACACCTTC. Its protein product is CASSPSQGIGYGYTF.